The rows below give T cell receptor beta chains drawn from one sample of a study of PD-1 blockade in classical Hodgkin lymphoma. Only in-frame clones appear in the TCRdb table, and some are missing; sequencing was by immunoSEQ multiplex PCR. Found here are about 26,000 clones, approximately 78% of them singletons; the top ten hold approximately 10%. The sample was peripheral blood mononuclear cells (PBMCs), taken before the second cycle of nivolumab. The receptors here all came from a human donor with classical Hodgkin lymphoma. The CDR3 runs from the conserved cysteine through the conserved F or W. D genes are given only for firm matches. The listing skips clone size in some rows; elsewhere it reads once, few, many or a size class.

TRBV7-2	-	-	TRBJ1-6	CASRPTGIGNSPLHF	TGTGCCAGCAGACCGACCGGGATAGGTAATTCACCCCTCCACTTT
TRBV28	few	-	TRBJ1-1	CASSYRNTEAFF	TGTGCCAGCAGTTATAGGAACACTGAAGCTTTCTTT
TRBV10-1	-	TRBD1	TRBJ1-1	CASSVAGTANTEAFF	TGCGCCAGCAGTGTCGCCGGGACAGCGAACACTGAAGCTTTCTTT
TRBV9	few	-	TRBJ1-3	CASSVGGGNSGNTIYF	TGTGCCAGCAGCGTAGGAGGGGGTAACTCTGGAAACACCATATATTTT
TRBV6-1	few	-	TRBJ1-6	CASTGQTNSPLHF	TGTGCCAGCACCGGACAGACTAATTCACCCCTCCACTTT
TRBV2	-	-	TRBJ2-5	CASSEFLGVETQYF	TGTGCCAGCAGTGAATTCCTGGGGGTAGAGACCCAGTACTTC
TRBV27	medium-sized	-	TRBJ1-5	CASSGAGTGEVVNQPQHF	TGTGCCAGCAGTGGAGCCGGGACGGGTGAGGTTGTTAATCAGCCCCAGCATTTT
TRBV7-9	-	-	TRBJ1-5	CASSLHQGPQHF	TGTGCCAGCAGCTTACACCAAGGGCCCCAGCATTTT
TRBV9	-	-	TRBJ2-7	CASSFIPNYEQYF	TGTGCCAGCAGCTTTATCCCAAACTACGAGCAGTACTTC
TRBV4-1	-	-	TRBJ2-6	CASSRGGFSGANVLTF	TGCGCCAGCAGCCGAGGAGGCTTCTCTGGGGCCAACGTCCTGACTTTC
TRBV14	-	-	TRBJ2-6	CASSPLGGANVLTF	TGTGCCAGCAGCCCCCTGGGGGGGGCCAACGTCCTGACTTTC
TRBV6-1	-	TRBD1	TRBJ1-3	CASSEAGTGSGNTIYF	TGTGCCAGCAGTGAAGCGGGGACAGGGTCTGGAAACACCATATATTTT
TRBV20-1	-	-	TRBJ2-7	CSARDFPHQYF	TGCAGTGCTAGAGATTTCCCCCATCAGTACTTC
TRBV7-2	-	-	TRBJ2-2	CASSGGRGISKAGELFF	TGTGCCAGCAGCGGGGGCAGGGGAATAAGCAAGGCCGGGGAGCTGTTTTTT
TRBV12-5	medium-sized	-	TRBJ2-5	CASRLLEETQYF	TGTGCTAGCCGCCTTTTAGAGGAGACCCAGTACTTC
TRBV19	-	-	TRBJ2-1	CASSFGGWGEQFF	TGTGCCAGTAGTTTCGGGGGTTGGGGCGAGCAGTTCTTC
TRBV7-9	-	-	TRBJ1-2	CASSPTGNYGYTF	TGTGCCAGCAGCCCTACAGGGAACTATGGCTACACCTTC
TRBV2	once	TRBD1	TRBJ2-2	CASSEFRGSTGELFF	TGTGCCAGCAGTGAGTTCAGGGGGTCGACCGGGGAGCTGTTTTTT
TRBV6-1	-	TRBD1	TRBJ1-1	CASRQFGQGATEAFF	TGTGCCAGCAGGCAATTCGGACAGGGGGCTACTGAAGCTTTCTTT
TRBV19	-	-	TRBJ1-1	CASSISQGGPEAFF	TGTGCCAGTAGTATTTCGCAGGGCGGGCCTGAAGCTTTCTTT
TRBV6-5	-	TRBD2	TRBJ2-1	CASSPGGGSYNEQFF	TGTGCCAGCAGTCCGGGGGGTGGCTCCTACAATGAGCAGTTCTTC
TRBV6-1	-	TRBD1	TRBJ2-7	CASSEGIQGSYEQYF	TGTGCCAGCAGTGAAGGCATACAGGGGTCCTACGAGCAGTACTTC
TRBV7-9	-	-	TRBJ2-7	CASSLPARNEQYF	TGTGCCAGCAGCTTACCGGCGAGAAACGAGCAGTACTTC
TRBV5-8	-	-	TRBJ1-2	CASRRKGGSPPGSF	TGTGCCAGCAGAAGAAAGGGTGGCTCCCCCCCAGGCTCCTTC
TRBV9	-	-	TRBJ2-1	CASSATEYNEQFF	TGTGCCAGCAGCGCGACAGAGTACAATGAGCAGTTCTTC
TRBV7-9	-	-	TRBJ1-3	CASSQALSGNTIYF	TGTGCCAGCAGCCAGGCCCTTTCCGGAAACACCATATATTTT
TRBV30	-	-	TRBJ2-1	CAWSFLGRTSYNEQFF	TGTGCCTGGAGTTTCCTGGGCCGAACATCCTACAATGAGCAGTTCTTC
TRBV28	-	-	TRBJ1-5	CASSLFLSNQPQHF	TGTGCCAGCAGTTTATTCCTTAGCAATCAGCCCCAGCATTTT
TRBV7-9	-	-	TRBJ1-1	CASGVGRENTEAFF	TGTGCCAGCGGTGTCGGCAGGGAGAACACTGAAGCTTTCTTT
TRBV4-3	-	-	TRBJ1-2	CASSQDQTGNIANYGYTF	TGCGCCAGCAGCCAAGATCAAACGGGGAACATAGCTAACTATGGCTACACCTTC
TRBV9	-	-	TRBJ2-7	CASSVGQASSYEQYF	TGTGCCAGCAGCGTAGGACAAGCGAGCTCCTACGAGCAGTACTTC
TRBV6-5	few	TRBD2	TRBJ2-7	CASSYSGDYFSYEQYF	TGTGCCAGCAGTTACTCAGGGGACTATTTCTCCTACGAGCAGTACTTC
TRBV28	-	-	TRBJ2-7	CASSLSTGGYEQYF	TGTGCCAGCAGTTTATCCACAGGCGGCTACGAGCAGTACTTC
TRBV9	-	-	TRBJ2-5	CASSPPHEGKQYF	TGTGCCAGCAGCCCTCCCCACGAGGGGAAGCAGTACTTC
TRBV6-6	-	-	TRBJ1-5	CASSLGPPNQPQHF	TGTGCCAGCAGTTTGGGACCTCCGAATCAGCCCCAGCATTTT
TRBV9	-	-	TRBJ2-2	CASSVASGELFF	TGTGCCAGCAGCGTAGCCTCCGGGGAGCTGTTTTTT
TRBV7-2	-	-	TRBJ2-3	CASSLIRGTTDTQYF	TGTGCCAGCAGCTTAATAAGGGGTACCACAGATACGCAGTATTTT
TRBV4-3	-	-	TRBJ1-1	CASSQDRGYGTEAFF	TGCGCCAGCAGCCAAGATAGGGGGTATGGCACTGAAGCTTTCTTT
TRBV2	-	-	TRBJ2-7	CASSPNDPQRPSYEQYF	TGTGCCAGCAGCCCAAATGACCCGCAGAGGCCCTCCTACGAGCAGTACTTC
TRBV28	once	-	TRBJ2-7	CASTSGDLSYEQYF	TGTGCCAGCACTTCCGGGGACTTATCCTACGAGCAGTACTTC
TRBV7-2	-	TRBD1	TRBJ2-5	CASSPSRQGAAQYF	TGTGCCAGCAGCCCAAGCCGACAGGGGGCGGCCCAGTACTTC
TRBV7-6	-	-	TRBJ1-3	CASSSSGLSANTIYF	TGTGCCAGCAGCTCTTCAGGGCTCTCAGCGAACACCATATATTTT
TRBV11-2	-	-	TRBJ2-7	CASSLEPGPRAEQYF	TGTGCCAGCAGCTTAGAGCCGGGGCCTAGGGCCGAGCAGTACTTC
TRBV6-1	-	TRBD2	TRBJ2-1	CASSPRGSYNEQFF	TGTGCCAGCAGCCCGCGGGGGTCCTACAATGAGCAGTTCTTC
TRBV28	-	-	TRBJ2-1	CASSGQFFSSYNEQFF	TGTGCCAGCAGTGGCCAATTCTTTAGCTCCTACAATGAGCAGTTCTTC
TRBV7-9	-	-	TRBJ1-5	CASSLGVESNQPQHF	TGTGCCAGCAGCCTGGGTGTGGAAAGCAATCAGCCCCAGCATTTT
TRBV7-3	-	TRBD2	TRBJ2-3	CASSLSSGIRTDTQYF	TGTGCCAGCAGCCTAAGTAGCGGGATCCGCACAGATACGCAGTATTTT
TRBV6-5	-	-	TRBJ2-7	CASSYSGIYEQYF	TGTGCCAGCAGTTACTCCGGGATTTACGAGCAGTACTTC
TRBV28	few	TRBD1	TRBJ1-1	CASSLSYDRVNTEAFF	TGTGCCAGCAGTTTATCCTACGACAGGGTTAACACTGAAGCTTTCTTT
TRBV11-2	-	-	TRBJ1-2	CASSPSTGPTYGYTF	TGTGCCAGCAGCCCATCCACCGGGCCAACCTATGGCTACACCTTC
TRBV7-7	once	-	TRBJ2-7	CASSGPGGPYEQYF	TGTGCCAGCAGCGGACCCGGGGGTCCCTACGAGCAGTACTTC
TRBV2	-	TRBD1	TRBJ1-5	CASSYPDRGAQPQHF	TGTGCCAGCAGTTACCCGGACAGGGGGGCTCAGCCCCAGCATTTT